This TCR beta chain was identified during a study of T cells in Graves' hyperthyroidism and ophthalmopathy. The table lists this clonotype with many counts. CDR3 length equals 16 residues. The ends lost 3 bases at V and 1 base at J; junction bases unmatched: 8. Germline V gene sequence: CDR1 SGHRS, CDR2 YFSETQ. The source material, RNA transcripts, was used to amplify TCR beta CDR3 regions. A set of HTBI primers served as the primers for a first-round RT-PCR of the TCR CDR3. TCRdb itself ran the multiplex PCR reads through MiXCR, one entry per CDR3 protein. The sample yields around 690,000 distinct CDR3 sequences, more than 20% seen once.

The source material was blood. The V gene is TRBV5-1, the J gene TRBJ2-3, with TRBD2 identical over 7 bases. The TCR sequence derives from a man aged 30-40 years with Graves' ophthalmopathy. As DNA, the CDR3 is TGCGCCAGCAGCTCGAAACTAGCGAGACGCACAGATACGCAGTATTTT. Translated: CASSSKLARRTDTQYF. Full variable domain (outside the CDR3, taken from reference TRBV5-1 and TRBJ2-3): KAGVTQTPRYLIKTRGQQVTLSCSPISGHRSVSWYQQTPGQGLQFLFEYFSETQRNKGNFPGRFSGRQFSNSRSEMNVSTLELGDSALYLCASSSKLARRTDTQYFGPGTRLTVL.